The T cell receptor beta chain described here comes from a study of CD8 T cells in ankylosing spondylitis. General study points: Clones linked to disease were reported to show significant enrichment in matched ankylosing spondylitis synovial fluid. Some of the motif variants had earlier been found in reactive arthritis patients' fluid and blood. One TCR beta motif, made up of 7 or 8 highly homologous variants, appeared characteristic of ankylosing spondylitis blood.

For this clonotype: The antigen is unknown.

Germline assignment: CDR1 SGDLS and CDR2 YYNGEE. J gave up 2 bases and V 0 bases, and 4 bases lay outside the gene matches. CDR3 length equals 16 residues. Quantitative 5'-RACE was performed with molecular barcodes, and it yielded the TCR beta libraries. TCRdb used MiXCR to reprocess the 5' RACE reads, holding one entry per CDR3 protein. The sample holds around 42,000 distinct CDR3 sequences, 2.7% seen once. The chain uses TRBV9 and TRBJ2-3; 9 bases match TRBD2. Input material: blood, either unsorted or a sorted T cell fraction (not recorded which). This sequence was found in a male donor with ankylosing spondylitis or in good health (not recorded which). CDR3 coding DNA: TGTGCCAGCAGCGTAGGCGGGACTAGCTTCACAGATACGCAGTATTTT. Its protein is CASSVGGTSFTDTQYF.